The 17 T cell receptor beta chains presented below share a single source sample, sequenced in a study of T cells of healthy individuals. TCRdb recomputed calls from the 5' RACE reads with MiXCR, one row per CDR3 protein. The sample includes 60,000 to 80,000 distinct CDR3 sequences, roughly 15% of them seen just once. These receptor sequences come from a human donor in good health.

This chain joins TRBV28 and TRBJ2-1; tentatively, D is TRBD2 (5 bases). The CDR3 is 17 residues long. Per the germline V gene, CDR1 is MDHEN and CDR2 is SYDVKM. The V end lost 6 bases, the J end lost 1 base, and 19 bases lay between the germline ends. The CDR3 sequence: CASRPPAIATSYNEQFF. The CDR3 nucleotides are TGTGCCAGCAGACCCCCCGCGATAGCGACGTCCTACAATGAGCAGTTCTTC.

This clonotype was found many times. This chain uses TRBV5-5 with TRBJ2-7; D possibly corresponds to TRBD2 (6 bases). Trimming took off 6 bases at V and 0 bases at J, with 19 bases between the two ends. The CDR3 runs to 16 residues. Germline CDR1 SGHKS, CDR2 YYEKEE (reference sequence). CDR3 in amino acids: CASTPVSGFGSYEQYF. The CDR3 DNA is TGTGCCAGCACCCCCGTTAGCGGATTCGGCTCCTACGAGCAGTACTTC.

This clonotype was recorded a few times. The chain uses TRBV27 and TRBJ2-4; tentatively, D is TRBD1 (6 bases). CDR3 length: 20 residues. The V gene's germline CDR1 is MNHEY and CDR2 SMNVEV (reference sequence). Trimming left V 6 bases short and J 7 bases short, with 34 bases between. CDR3 region: CASSVYRPPARGGKTNIQYF. DNA of the CDR3: TGTGCCAGCAGCGTATACCGACCTCCGGCCCGAGGGGGTAAAACGAACATTCAGTACTTC.

The chain joins TRBV7-9 to TRBJ1-5; TRBD1 is a possible D gene (6 bases). The CDR3 runs 14 residues. Germline-derived CDR1 and CDR2 are SEHNR and FQNEAQ (reference sequence). The V gene lost 9 bases and the J gene lost 0 bases, with 12 bases spanning the gap. CDR3 nucleotides: TGTGCCAGTATGGACAGTCTTAGCAATCAGCCCCAGCATTTT. Translated: CASMDSLSNQPQHF.

This clonotype was detected only a few times. The V gene is TRBV28, the J gene TRBJ2-5; 7 bases agree with TRBD1. The CDR3 is 15 amino acids. CDR1 and CDR2 from the germline V gene are MDHEN and SYDVKM. Trimming removed 4 bases from V and 4 bases from J; junction bases left unmatched: 9. CDR3 sequence (DNA): TGTGCCAGCAGTTCCAGGGGGTCGTTAGGAGAGACCCAGTACTTC. Amino acids: CASSSRGSLGETQYF.

In its sample, this clonotype was seen many times. This chain joins TRBV28 and TRBJ2-3; TRBD2 agrees at 9 bases. The CDR3 sequence is 15 residues long. V was clipped by 4 bases and J by 0 bases; unmatched bases: 2. Germline CDR1 MDHEN, CDR2 SYDVKM. The CDR3 DNA reads as TGTGCCAGCAGTTCTAGCGGGGAGAGCACAGATACGCAGTATTTT. Its translation is CASSSSGESTDTQYF. The entire variable domain, with the rest obtained from reference TRBV28 and TRBJ2-3, is as follows: DVKVTQSSRYLVKRTGEKVFLECVQDMDHENMFWYRQDPGLGLRLIYFSYDVKMKEKGDIPEGYSVSREKKERFSLILESASTNQTSMYLCASSSSGESTDTQYFGPGTRLTVL.

V and J are TRBV2 and TRBJ1-5; D possibly corresponds to TRBD1 (5 bases). This CDR3 is built from 13 residues. V lost 7 bases and J 0 bases, leaving 7 bases between the germline ends. CDR1 is SNHLY, CDR2 FYNNEI, per germline. CDR3 DNA sequence: TGTGCCAGCACAGGGTTTAGCAATCAGCCCCAGCATTTT. This sequence encodes CASTGFSNQPQHF.

The V call is TRBV4-1, the J call TRBJ2-1, with 15 nucleotides matching TRBD2. This CDR3 spans 15 amino acids. The trim removed 5 bases at V and 7 bases at J, leaving 3 bases unmatched. Germline assignment: CDR1 MGHRA and CDR2 YSYEKL. CDR3 DNA sequence: TGCGCCAGCAGCTGGACTAGCGGGGGGGCAAATGAGCAGTTCTTC. It yields the protein CASSWTSGGANEQFF.

This clonotype was detected a few times. V is TRBV12-3 or TRBV12-4 and J is TRBJ2-2; TRBD2 agrees at 9 bases. The CDR3 is 17 amino acids. J gave up 6 bases and V 6 bases, and 14 bases lay outside the gene matches. CDR3 sequence reads: CASRPGGLADQAGELFF. DNA for the CDR3: TGTGCCAGCAGGCCCGGGGGACTAGCTGATCAGGCCGGGGAGCTGTTTTTT.

This clonotype was seen a few times. This rearrangement joins TRBV25-1 to TRBJ2-7; 11 positions agree with TRBD2. The CDR3 totals 15 residues. Germline V gives CDR1 MGHDK, CDR2 SYGVNS. V lost 2 bases, J lost 3 bases, and 3 bases stayed unmatched. CDR3 amino acids: CASSERGTSGYEQYF. The CDR3 DNA reads TGTGCCAGCAGTGAACGCGGGACTAGCGGCTACGAGCAGTACTTC.

The V call is TRBV3-1, the J call TRBJ2-1; D not resolved. Per germline, CDR1 LGHDT and CDR2 YNNKEL (reference sequence). This CDR3 has 13 amino acids. Trimming removed 1 base from V and 6 bases from J, with 7 bases in between. CDR3 region: CASSQGASNEQFF. The DNA of the CDR3 is TGTGCCAGCAGCCAAGGGGCTAGCAATGAGCAGTTCTTC.

This clonotype was seen ten or more times. J is TRBJ2-1 and V is TRBV28; D possibly corresponds to TRBD2 (6 bases). CDR1 MDHEN and CDR2 SYDVKM come from the germline V gene. Trimming took off 3 bases at V and 9 bases at J, with 21 bases between the two ends. This CDR3 comprises 16 residues. CDR3 region: CASSFGPATHGGEQFF. The CDR3 DNA reads as TGTGCCAGCAGTTTTGGGCCAGCAACCCACGGGGGTGAGCAGTTCTTC.

V gene TRBV4-3 combines with J gene TRBJ2-1, with 7 positions matching TRBD2. In germline, CDR1 is LGHNA, CDR2 YSLEER. The CDR3 is made up of 17 amino acids. The V and J ends lost 0 bases and 3 bases, in that order; junction bases with no gene match: 8. The chain's CDR3 is CASSQDGLADYYNEQFF. The DNA for the CDR3 is TGCGCCAGCAGCCAAGACGGCCTAGCGGATTACTACAATGAGCAGTTCTTC.

This clonotype occurred a few times. In DNA form, the CDR3 reads TGTGCTAGTGAGGGACAGGGAACGGGGAACACTGAAGCTTTCTTT. This encodes CASEGQGTGNTEAFF. The V and J genes are TRBV12-5 and TRBJ1-1; 9 bases are shared with TRBD1. Germline lookup yields CDR1 LGHNT and CDR2 FRNRAP. J gave up 1 base and V 7 bases, and 7 bases lay outside the gene matches. This CDR3 has 15 amino acids.

This clonotype qualifies as medium-sized. This chain uses TRBV29-1 with TRBJ1-2; D perhaps matches TRBD1 (5 bases). The CDR3 covers 14 residues. Germline V gene lookup returns CDR1 SQVTM and CDR2 ANQGSEA. Trimming pared 2 bases from V and 1 base from J, leaving 11 bases between. CDR3 nucleotide sequence: TGCAGCGTTGAAAGCAGGGAGGATAACTATGGCTACACCTTC. Protein sequence: CSVESREDNYGYTF.

The chain employs TRBV29-1 and TRBJ1-1; D might be TRBD1 (5 bases). The germline V gene has CDR1 SQVTM and CDR2 ANQGSEA. V was pared by 7 bases and J by 3 bases, with 18 bases between. CDR3 size: 14 residues. CDR3 nucleotides: TGCAGCGCCGAGGGGTGGGATAAGGACACTGAAGCTTTCTTT. Translating gives CSAEGWDKDTEAFF.

This chain links TRBV11-3 with TRBJ2-7; D call uncertain. V dropped 1 base and J dropped 3 bases, with 13 bases sitting between them. This CDR3 is built from 15 residues. CDR1 and CDR2 (germline): SGHNT, YENEEA. The CDR3 spells CASSLGATSNYEQYF. DNA for the CDR3: TGTGCCAGCAGCTTAGGTGCCACCTCCAACTACGAGCAGTACTTC.